This entry is about one T cell receptor (beta chain). Germline CDR1 and CDR2: MNHEY and SVGAGI. With 4 bases removed from V and 5 bases from J, the gap between germline ends came to 14 bases. This CDR3 spans 14 amino acids. The source of the sample is a study of blood T cell repertoires in COVID-19. Study-level background: Sites across the United States, Italy and Spain contributed samples from acute and convalescent COVID-19. Sources were T cells, B-cell-depleted T cells, or PBMCs; the material itself was cDNA or gDNA.

In the authors' methods: Amplifying reference gene primers gave estimates of nucleated cell counts. Profiling relied on immunoSEQ multiplex PCR, and the TCRdb table lists in-frame clones only, not all of them. V and J calls and clone size follow that table, whereas D and trimming were derived from the DNA. This sample yields approximately 280,000 clones, of which approximately 90% are seen a single time; about 4.2% belongs to the top ten. The V and J genes are TRBV6-5 and TRBJ2-5; D might be TRBD2 (6 bases). The source material was peripheral blood. This clonotype was obtained from a man aged 40-49 years with acute or convalescent COVID-19. CDR3 amino acids: CASSSWRERETQYF. The CDR3 coding sequence is TGTGCCAGCAGTTCCTGGAGGGAGCGGGAGACCCAGTACTTC.